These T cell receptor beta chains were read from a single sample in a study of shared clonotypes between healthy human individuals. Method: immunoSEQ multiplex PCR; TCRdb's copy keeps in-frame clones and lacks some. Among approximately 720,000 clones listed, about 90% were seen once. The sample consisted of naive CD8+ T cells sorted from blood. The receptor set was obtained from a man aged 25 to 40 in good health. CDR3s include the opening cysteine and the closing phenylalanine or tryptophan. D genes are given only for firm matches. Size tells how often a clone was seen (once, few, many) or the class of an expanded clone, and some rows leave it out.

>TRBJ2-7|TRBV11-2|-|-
TGTGCCAGCAGTGGTTACGAGCAGTACTTC
CASSGYEQYF
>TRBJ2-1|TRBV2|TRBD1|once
TGTGCCAGCAGCGATACAGGGGTGCTAAGGGAGCAGTTCTTC
CASSDTGVLREQFF
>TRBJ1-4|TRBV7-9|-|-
TGTGCCAGCAGCTTAACGGTGGCGGGGGGTAATGAAAAACTGTTTTTT
CASSLTVAGGNEKLFF
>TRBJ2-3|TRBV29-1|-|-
TGCAGCGCCGACATCGGCACTAGCACAGATACGCAGTATTTT
CSADIGTSTDTQYF
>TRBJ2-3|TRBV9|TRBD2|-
TGTGCCAGCAGCGAGGGAGGGAGCACAGATACGCAGTATTTT
CASSEGGSTDTQYF
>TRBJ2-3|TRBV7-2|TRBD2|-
TGTGCCAGCAGCCCTGGACTAGCGGGCAGCACAGATACGCAGTATTTT
CASSPGLAGSTDTQYF
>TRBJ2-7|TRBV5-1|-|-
TGCGCCAGCAGCTTCCAGGGGGGTTACGAGCAGTACTTC
CASSFQGGYEQYF
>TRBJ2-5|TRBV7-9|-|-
TGTGCCAGCAGCCTGACCGGGGGAGAGACCCAGTACTTC
CASSLTGGETQYF
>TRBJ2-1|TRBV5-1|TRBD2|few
TGCGCCAGCAGCTTGTCCGGGGGGTACAATGAGCAGTTCTTC
CASSLSGGYNEQFF
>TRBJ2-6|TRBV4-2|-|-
TGTGCCAGCAGCCCCGCATCACGCGAGCTTGGGGCCAACGTCCTGACTTTC
CASSPASRELGANVLTF
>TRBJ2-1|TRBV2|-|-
TGTGCCAGCAGTGATTTAGGGAGAGGGGGCAATGAGCAGTTCTTC
CASSDLGRGGNEQFF
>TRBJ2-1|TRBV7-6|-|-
TGTGCCAGCAGCTTATATGCAGGGAGCTCCTACAATGAGCAGTTCTTC
CASSLYAGSSYNEQFF
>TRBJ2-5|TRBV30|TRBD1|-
TGTGCCTGGAGTCACTGGACAGGCCCTCACTCAAGTGGGCGCGGACAAGAGACCCAGTACTTC
CAWSHWTGPHSSGRGQETQYF
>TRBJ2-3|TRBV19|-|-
TGTGCCAGTAGTCTAGCCTCCACAGATACGCAGTATTTT
CASSLASTDTQYF
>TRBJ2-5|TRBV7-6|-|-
TGTGCCAGCAGCCGTCGGACTGAACAAGAGACCCAGTACTTC
CASSRRTEQETQYF
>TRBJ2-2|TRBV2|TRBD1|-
TGTGCCAGCAGTGAACACACGGGGACAGCTGGAACCGGGGAGCTGTTTTTT
CASSEHTGTAGTGELFF
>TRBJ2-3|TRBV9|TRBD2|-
TGTGCCAGCAGCGTAGCCGGGAGGAGCACAGATACGCAGTATTTT
CASSVAGRSTDTQYF
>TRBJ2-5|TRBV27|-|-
TGTGCCAGCAGCCCTAGCTTTGGGGGCGAGACCCAGTACTTC
CASSPSFGGETQYF
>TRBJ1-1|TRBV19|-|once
TGTGCCAGTAGTATAGTAATGAACACTGAAGCTTTCTTT
CASSIVMNTEAFF
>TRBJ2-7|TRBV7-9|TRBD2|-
TGTGCCAGCAGCTTAGGACGACTAGCGGAAGCCTACGAGCAGTACTTC
CASSLGRLAEAYEQYF
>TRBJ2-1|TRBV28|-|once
TGTGCCAGCAGTTTCCGGCGGCCTGTGGGGAATGAGCAGTTCTTC
CASSFRRPVGNEQFF
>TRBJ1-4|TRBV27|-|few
TGTGCCAGCAGTTTACTGGGGCAGGATGAAAAACTGTTTTTT
CASSLLGQDEKLFF
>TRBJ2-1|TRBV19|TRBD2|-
TGTGCCAGTAGTATAGGTTGGGGGGGCTCCTACAATGAGCAGTTCTTC
CASSIGWGGSYNEQFF
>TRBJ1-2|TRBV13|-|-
TGTGCCAGCAGCTCCTCTGGCTATGGCTACACCTTC
CASSSSGYGYTF
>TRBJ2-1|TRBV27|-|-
TGTGCCAGCAGTTTACTATACAGGGCTAGTGAGCAGTTCTTC
CASSLLYRASEQFF
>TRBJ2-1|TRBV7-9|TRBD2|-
TGTGCCAGCAGCAGGAGCGGGAACAACAATGAGCAGTTCTTC
CASSRSGNNNEQFF
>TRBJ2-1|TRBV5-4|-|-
TGTGCCAGCAGCTTGGTAGAGAGCTCCTACAATGAGCAGTTCTTC
CASSLVESSYNEQFF
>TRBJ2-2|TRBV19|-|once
TGTGCCAGTACCCCGGGACGCGCAACCACCGGGGAGCTGTTTTTT
CASTPGRATTGELFF
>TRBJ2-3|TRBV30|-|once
TGTGCCTGGAGTGGACTGTTTAGGACAGATACGCAGTATTTT
CAWSGLFRTDTQYF
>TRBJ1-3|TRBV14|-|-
TGTGCCAGCAGCCAAGGGACCTTCTCTGGAAACACCATATATTTT
CASSQGTFSGNTIYF
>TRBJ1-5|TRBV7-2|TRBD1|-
TGTGCCAGCAGCCCCAACAGGGGGGGCCAGCCCCAGCATTTT
CASSPNRGGQPQHF
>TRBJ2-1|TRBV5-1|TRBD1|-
TGCGCCAGCAGCCCGGGACAGGGTTCCCATGAGCAGTTCTTC
CASSPGQGSHEQFF
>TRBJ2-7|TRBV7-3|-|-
TGTGCCAGCAGTCCAGGGGGGGCGCTTGACGAGCAGTACTTC
CASSPGGALDEQYF
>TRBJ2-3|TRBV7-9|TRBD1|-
TGTGCCAGCAGCTTAGCCGGGACAGGCACAGATACGCAGTATTTT
CASSLAGTGTDTQYF
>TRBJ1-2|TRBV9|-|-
TGTGCCAGCAGCGTAGGTAGTCTGGGAACGGACTATGGCTACACCTTC
CASSVGSLGTDYGYTF
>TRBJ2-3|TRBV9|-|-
TGTGCCAGCAGCGTAGGAAAGGGGGTCTCGATTCAACTAGATACGCAGTATTTT
CASSVGKGVSIQLDTQYF
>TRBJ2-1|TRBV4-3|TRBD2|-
TGCGCCAGCAGCCAAGGACTAGCGGGGAGCTCCTACAATGAGCAGTTCTTC
CASSQGLAGSSYNEQFF
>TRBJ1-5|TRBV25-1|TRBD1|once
TGTGCCAGCAGTCGGACAGGTAGCAATCAGCCCCAGCATTTT
CASSRTGSNQPQHF
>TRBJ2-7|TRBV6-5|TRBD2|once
TGTGCCAGCAGTTACACAGCGGGATACTCCTACGAGCAGTACTTC
CASSYTAGYSYEQYF
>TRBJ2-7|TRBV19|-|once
TGTGCCAGTAGTAAGGGGGGGATCGGTGAGCAGTACTTC
CASSKGGIGEQYF
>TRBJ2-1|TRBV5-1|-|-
TGCGCCAGCAGCTGGACAGTTTCCTCCTACAATGAGCAGTTCTTC
CASSWTVSSYNEQFF
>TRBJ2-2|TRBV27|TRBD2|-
TGTGCCAGCAGTTTAACAAGCGGGAGTATTACCGGGGAGCTGTTTTTT
CASSLTSGSITGELFF
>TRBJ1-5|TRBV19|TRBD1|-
TGTGCCACGACAGGGGGATACAATCAGCCCCAGCATTTT
CATTGGYNQPQHF
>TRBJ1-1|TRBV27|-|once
TGTGCCAGCAGACCCACGGGGGTGAACACTGAAGCTTTCTTT
CASRPTGVNTEAFF
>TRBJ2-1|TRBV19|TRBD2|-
TGTGCCACTTCAGGACTAGAAGGTTACAATGAGCAGTTCTTC
CATSGLEGYNEQFF
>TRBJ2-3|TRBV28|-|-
TGTGCCAGCATGATGACAGATACGCAGTATTTT
CASMMTDTQYF
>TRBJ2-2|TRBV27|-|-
TGTGCCAGCAGTTTTACAGCCGGGGAGCTGTTTTTT
CASSFTAGELFF
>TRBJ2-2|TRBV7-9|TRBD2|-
TGTGCCAGCAGCTTAGCCCGCCCCCCGGGGGGAAACACCGGGGAGCTGTTTTTT
CASSLARPPGGNTGELFF
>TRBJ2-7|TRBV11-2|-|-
TGTGCCAGCAGCTTGGGTTTTGGGTCCTACGAGCAGTACTTC
CASSLGFGSYEQYF